The 23 T cell receptor beta chains presented below share a single source sample, sequenced in a study of Graves' ophthalmopathy and Graves' hyperthyroidism (dated by TCRdb to about 2018). Sequencer: Illumina HiSeq 2000. For repertoire sequencing, TCR beta CDR3 regions were amplified from RNA transcripts. The first round was an RT-PCR using HTBI primers with the Qiagen OneStep RT-PCR kit, and this first round was followed by a second-round multiplex PCR, then size selection and purification. TCRdb reprocessing: public reads trimmed at Q25 with fastp, clones called with MiXCR, in-frame beta chains kept. Each entry merges the rows of one CDR3 protein and shows their most common DNA and genes. The sample yields roughly 380,000 distinct CDR3 sequences; 15% were counted once. Roughly 7% of the sample comes from the top ten. The material sequenced was peripheral blood. The receptors were sampled from a woman in her late teens or twenties with stable Graves' hyperthyroidism. Donor details come from another sample of the same person, matched by shared clones.

The J gene is TRBJ1-2, the V gene TRBV11-3; D uncertain. The CDR3 covers 13 residues. Germline CDR1 SGHNT, CDR2 YENEEA. Trimming pared 5 bases from V and 2 bases from J, leaving 9 bases between. CDR3 coding DNA: TGTGCCAGCAGCCCCCAGGACAACTATGGCTACACCTTC. Its protein product is CASSPQDNYGYTF.

This clonotype was seen many times. The V call is TRBV15, the J call TRBJ1-2; D is uncertain. The CDR3 loop spans 15 amino acids. Germline V gene lookup returns CDR1 LNHNV and CDR2 YYDKDF (reference sequence). Trimming took 1 base from V and 4 from J, leaving 13 bases between them. CDR3 sequence reads: CATSRGRVGGYGYTF. Here the CDR3 DNA reads TGTGCCACCAGCAGAGGAAGGGTTGGCGGCTATGGCTACACCTTC.

The sample holds many counts of this clonotype. The rearrangement uses TRBV24-1 and TRBJ1-1; 7 bases align to TRBD1. The length of the CDR3 is 15 residues. CDR1 and CDR2 (germline): KGHDR, SFDVKD. The junction had 6 bases not matched to a gene; V was cut back by 4 bases and J by 2 bases. Here the CDR3 DNA reads TGTGCCACCAGTGACCCGGGACAGCCTAACACTGAAGCTTTCTTT. Translating gives CATSDPGQPNTEAFF.

The sample holds many counts of this clonotype. The rearrangement joins TRBV6-1 to TRBJ2-5; 8 bases agree with TRBD1. This CDR3 is 13 amino acids long. The germline gives CDR1 MNHNS, CDR2 SASEGT. The junction had 9 bases not matched to a gene; V was cut back by 10 bases and J by 5 bases. CDR3 sequence: CATDRGFRETQYF. As DNA, the CDR3 is TGTGCCACCGACAGGGGATTTCGGGAGACCCAGTACTTC.

On this clonotype itself: A single base is all that separates this from a far larger clone, so a read error is likely. J is TRBJ1-5 and V is TRBV7-2, with D possibly TRBD1 on 6 matching bases. V dropped 6 bases and J dropped 6 bases, with 9 bases sitting between them. This CDR3 comprises 12 residues. Germline CDR1 is SGHTA and CDR2 is FQGNSA. This CDR3 is CASSRGVQPQHF. The CDR3 region has the DNA TGTGCCAGCAGTAGGGGGGTTCAGCCCCAGCATTTT.

The sample holds a few counts of this clonotype. V and J are TRBV29-1 and TRBJ2-5; 10 bases map to TRBD1. V gave up 6 bases and J gave up 5 bases; unmatched junction bases: 6. The CDR3 runs to 13 residues. Germline CDR1 is SQVTM and CDR2 is ANQGSEA. The chain's CDR3 is CSVDRGARETQYF. CDR3 nucleotide sequence: TGCAGCGTGGACAGGGGGGCCCGGGAGACCCAGTACTTC. Full variable domain (missing parts from reference TRBV29-1 and TRBJ2-5): SAVISQKPSRDICQRGTSLTIQCQVDSQVTMMFWYRQQPGQSLTLIATANQGSEATYESGFVIDKFPISRPNLTFSTLTVSNMSPEDSSIYLCSVDRGARETQYFGPGTRLLVL.

This clonotype was picked up many times. The chain carries TRBV15 and TRBJ2-2; D ambiguous. CDR3 size: 13 residues. The V end was cut by 3 bases, the J end by 9 bases, with 11 bases between. The germline gives CDR1 LNHNV, CDR2 YYDKDF (reference sequence). CDR3 nucleotides: TGTGCCACCAGCAGGGAATCTGGCCGGGAGCTGTTTTTT. Protein product: CATSRESGRELFF.

In its sample, this clonotype was seen many times. The chain employs TRBV19 and TRBJ2-2; D not resolved. Germline V gives CDR1 LNHDA, CDR2 SQIVND (reference sequence). V lost 4 bases, J lost 6 bases, and 9 bases lay in between. There are 13 residues in the CDR3. The CDR3 DNA sequence: TGTGCCAGTAGTAGGGTTTCCGCCGGGGAGCTGTTTTTT. Residues: CASSRVSAGELFF.

This chain joins TRBV20-1 and TRBJ1-2, with D hard to call. The CDR3 length is 11 residues. Germline CDR1 DFQATT, CDR2 SNEGSKA (reference sequence). Trimming stripped 6 bases from V and 0 bases from J, with 5 bases between. The CDR3 region is CSAGANYGYTF. CDR3 nucleotides: TGCAGTGCGGGCGCTAACTATGGCTACACCTTC.

The chain links TRBV20-1 to TRBJ2-5; D gene unclear. Trimming left V 5 bases short and J 1 base short, with 5 bases between. This CDR3 is built from 11 residues. Germline V gene data show CDR1 as DFQATT and CDR2 as SNEGSKA (reference sequence). In DNA, the CDR3 is TGCAGTGCTTCGCTCCAAGAGACCCAGTACTTC. Translating it yields CSASLQETQYF.

This clonotype was seen ten or more times. The V call is TRBV12-5, the J call TRBJ1-5, with D perhaps matching TRBD1 (5 bases). This CDR3 contains 16 residues. The V end lost 2 bases, the J end lost 5 bases, and 16 bases lay between the germline ends. Germline values: CDR1 LGHNT, CDR2 FRNRAP. For the CDR3, the DNA is TGTGCTAGTGGTTTGTCCCGACGGACAAGCGATCAGCCCCAGCATTTT. Protein product: CASGLSRRTSDQPQHF.

This clonotype was counted many times. The DNA of the CDR3 is TGTGCCAGCAGTGGGGACAGGAATAATCAGCCCCAGCATTTT. This gives the protein CASSGDRNNQPQHF. The chain links TRBV2 to TRBJ1-5; the match to TRBD1 covers 8 bases. The V segment lost 4 bases and the J segment 4 bases; nucleotides outside the gene matches: 3. Germline V lookup: CDR1 SNHLY, CDR2 FYNNEI. The CDR3 is 14 amino acids.

This clonotype occurred many times. This chain links TRBV10-3 with TRBJ2-2, with D unclear. V was pared by 3 bases and J by 1 base, with 6 bases between. There are 14 residues in the CDR3. CDR1 and CDR2 (germline): ENHRY, SYGVKD. CDR3 sequence reads: CAISETGNTGELFF. In nucleotides, the CDR3 is TGTGCCATCAGTGAAACTGGGAACACCGGGGAGCTGTTTTTT.

The chain is built from TRBV11-3 and TRBJ2-2, with 7 bases that match TRBD2. The length of the CDR3 is 15 residues. Trimming removed 2 bases from V and 2 bases from J; junction bases left unmatched: 2. Per the germline V gene, CDR1 is SGHNT and CDR2 is YENEEA. The CDR3 loop is CASSLLAVNTGELFF. The CDR3 region has the DNA TGTGCCAGCAGCTTACTAGCGGTTAACACCGGGGAGCTGTTTTTT.

This clonotype was seen a few times. The chain has TRBV28 and TRBJ2-5, with 8 bases identical to TRBD2. This CDR3 spans 12 amino acids. V lost 8 bases to trimming and J lost 3 bases; unmatched junction nucleotides: 2. Germline assignment: CDR1 MDHEN and CDR2 SYDVKM. The CDR3 DNA reads as TGTGCCAGCCGTAGCGGGAAAGAGACCCAGTACTTC. The encoded protein is CASRSGKETQYF.

The sample holds many counts of this clonotype. V gene TRBV20-1 combines with J gene TRBJ2-5; 9 bases agree with TRBD1. This CDR3 contains 14 residues. Germline V CDR1 and CDR2: DFQATT, SNEGSKA (reference sequence). V dropped 1 base and J dropped 8; count of bases not matched to a gene: 8. The CDR3, as DNA: TGCAGTGCTAGAGTCCGACAGGGGGATTCTACCCAGTACTTC. It specifies CSARVRQGDSTQYF.

The gene calls are TRBV6-1 and TRBJ1-5; 8 bases line up with TRBD1. The CDR3 extends over 15 amino acids. The V segment lost 3 bases and the J segment 3 bases; nucleotides outside the gene matches: 4. Per the germline V gene, CDR1 is MNHNS and CDR2 is SASEGT. This CDR3 is CASSETGVLNQPQHF. CDR3 nucleotides: TGTGCCAGCAGTGAGACAGGGGTCCTCAATCAGCCCCAGCATTTT.

The table lists this clonotype with many counts. This rearrangement joins TRBV7-9 to TRBJ1-2; D is unresolved. With 0 bases removed from V and 1 base from J, the gap between germline ends came to 12 bases. CDR3 length equals 16 residues. Germline CDR1 and CDR2: SEHNR and FQNEAQ (reference sequence). Here the CDR3 reads CASSLAGGGFNYGYTF. The CDR3 nucleotides are TGTGCCAGCAGCTTAGCGGGAGGAGGGTTTAACTATGGCTACACCTTC.

With respect to this clonotype: Given a much more abundant clone one base away, this may be a read error. The chain uses TRBV6-2 or TRBV6-3 and TRBJ2-4; TRBD2 aligns across 7 bases. The CDR3 consists of 16 residues. The V gene's germline CDR1 is MNHEY and CDR2 SVGEGT. Here the CDR3 DNA reads TGTGCCAGCAGCAGCATAGCGGGTACGGCCAAAAACATTAAGTACTTC. It specifies CASSSIAGTAKNIKYF.

This clonotype was found many times. The chain recombines TRBV7-2 with TRBJ1-1; no clear D gene. The CDR3 runs 11 residues. Per the germline V gene, CDR1 is SGHTA and CDR2 is FQGNSA. Trimming cost V 3 bases and J 5 bases, with 4 bases left between them. The chain's CDR3 is CASSFVTEAFF. Here the CDR3 DNA reads TGTGCCAGCAGCTTTGTTACTGAAGCTTTCTTT.

There are many counts of this clonotype. J is TRBJ2-7 and V is TRBV7-9, with D hard to call. Trimming stripped 5 bases from V and 7 bases from J, with 9 bases between. Germline values: CDR1 SEHNR, CDR2 FQNEAQ (reference sequence). This CDR3 spans 11 amino acids. In DNA form, the CDR3 reads TGTGCCAGCAGCCCCTCTCGGGAGCAGTACTTC. Translated, it gives CASSPSREQYF.

This clonotype was seen many times. The chain couples TRBV12-3 or TRBV12-4 to TRBJ1-6; weak D call: TRBD1 (5 bases). Trimming shortened V by 4 bases and J by 10 bases, and 11 bases separated the two germline ends. This CDR3 has 13 amino acids. The CDR3 protein is CASSWGPGSPLHF. The DNA for the CDR3 is TGTGCCAGCAGTTGGGGACCGGGGTCACCCCTCCACTTT.

This clonotype was seen at least ten times. The rearrangement uses TRBV11-3 and TRBJ2-7; TRBD2 matches 12 bases. This CDR3 has 13 residues. The germline V gene has CDR1 SGHNT and CDR2 YENEEA. V shed 6 bases and J 7 bases; nucleotides not matched to a gene: 4. CDR3 loop: CASSGLAGREQYF. Here the CDR3 DNA reads TGTGCCAGCAGTGGACTAGCGGGGCGGGAGCAGTACTTC. The full variable domain, in which reference TRBV11-3 and TRBJ2-7 provide the parts outside the CDR3, is EAGVVQSPRYKIIEKKQPVAFWCNPISGHNTLYWYLQNLGQGPELLIRYENEEAVDDSQLPKDRFSAERLKGVDSTLKIQPAELGDSAVYLCASSGLAGREQYFGPGTRLTVT.